The 10 T cell receptor beta chains given below trace back to one sample, sequenced in a study of cytomegalovirus exposure and HLA in healthy donors. PCR amplification relied on 60 Vbeta primers (plus 13 Jbeta primers). Clones were sequenced by immunoSEQ multiplex PCR, and TCRdb holds only the in-frame ones, with some missing. This table holds 110,000 or so clones, 65% to 75% found once. Material: PBMCs. The receptors shown here come from a woman aged 40 to 55 in good health and CMV-seropositive.

The V gene is TRBV11-1, the J gene TRBJ2-7; 12 bases align to TRBD2. The CDR3 totals 18 residues. The junction had 17 bases not matched to a gene; V was cut back by 5 bases and J by 6 bases. Germline V gene sequence: CDR1 SGHAT, CDR2 FQDESV (reference sequence). DNA of the CDR3: TGTGCCAGCAGCCCTGGACTAGCGGGGCCCGCCCCTGAAGGCGAGCAGTACTTC. It specifies CASSPGLAGPAPEGEQYF.

The CDR3 sequence is CASSFGPSGGYEQYF. DNA of the CDR3: TGCGCCAGCAGCTTTGGTCCTAGCGGGGGTTACGAGCAGTACTTC. This sequence joins TRBV5-1 and TRBJ2-7; 10 bases fit TRBD2. CDR1 SGHRS and CDR2 YFSETQ come from the germline V gene. V shed 2 bases and J 4 bases; nucleotides not matched to a gene: 6. The CDR3 sequence is 15 residues long.

This CDR3 is CASSSTSGRPETQYF. The CDR3 DNA reads TGTGCCAGCAGCTCGACTAGCGGGAGGCCGGAGACCCAGTACTTC. The chain links TRBV7-2 to TRBJ2-5; the match to TRBD2 covers 13 bases. The germline gives CDR1 SGHTA, CDR2 FQGNSA. V was clipped by 4 bases and J by 5 bases; unmatched bases: 4. This CDR3 comprises 15 residues.

The chain couples TRBV5-1 to TRBJ2-3; the match to TRBD2 covers 7 bases. From germline, CDR1 is SGHRS and CDR2 YFSETQ. V was pared by 5 bases and J by 6 bases, with 6 bases of the junction left unmatched. The CDR3 is 13 amino acids. The CDR3 protein is CASRAGLGDTQYF. The CDR3 region has the DNA TGCGCCAGCAGAGCGGGGTTGGGGGATACGCAGTATTTT.

This sequence joins TRBV5-5 and TRBJ2-5, with D tentatively TRBD2 (6 bases). This CDR3 has 15 residues. Per germline, CDR1 SGHKS and CDR2 YYEKEE (reference sequence). V lost 4 bases to trimming and J lost 2 bases, with 15 bases between them. The CDR3 DNA reads TGTGCCAGCAGCGCGGGACGGCAAAATCAAGAGACCCAGTACTTC. As protein: CASSAGRQNQETQYF.

The rearrangement links TRBV7-2 to TRBJ2-3; TRBD2 agrees at 11 bases. The CDR3 has 16 amino acids. Germline-derived CDR1 and CDR2 are SGHTA and FQGNSA. Trimming at V came to 2 bases and at J to 6 bases, leaving 7 bases not matched to a gene. Here the CDR3 reads CASSLRASGGRDTQYF. The CDR3 DNA reads TGTGCCAGCAGCTTACGGGCTAGCGGGGGGCGGGATACGCAGTATTTT.

The genes are TRBV7-3 and TRBJ1-2, with a tentative D call TRBD1 (5 bases). Between the trimmed V and J ends, which lost 6 bases and 8 bases, there was a span of 10 bases. This CDR3 has 11 amino acids. Germline values: CDR1 SGHTA, CDR2 FQGTGA. The DNA for the CDR3 is TGTGCCAGCAGTGCGGGGGTCGGCTACACCTTC. This gives the protein CASSAGVGYTF.

The V call is TRBV19, the J call TRBJ2-7; D remains ambiguous. Germline loops: CDR1 LNHDA, CDR2 SQIVND (reference sequence). The germline V and J ends were trimmed by 1 base and 3 bases, with 16 bases remaining between them. The CDR3 contains 16 residues. Written as DNA, the CDR3 is TGTGCCAGTAGTATAGTATCCGGCGCCCTAGTCTACGAGCAGTACTTC. This codes for CASSIVSGALVYEQYF.

This chain uses TRBV4-2 with TRBJ2-7; 8 bases are a match to TRBD1. CDR1 and CDR2 (germline): LGHNA, YNFKEQ. This CDR3 has 15 amino acids. The junction had 7 bases not matched to a gene; V was cut back by 3 bases and J by 3 bases. The CDR3: CASSQAGGVFYEQYF. The DNA of the CDR3 is TGTGCCAGCAGCCAGGCAGGGGGCGTTTTCTACGAGCAGTACTTC.

CDR3 sequence: CASSYSRTSPEQFF. CDR3 sequence (DNA): TGTGCCAGCAGTTACTCGCGGACTAGCCCTGAGCAGTTCTTC. The chain links TRBV6-5 to TRBJ2-1, with 8 bases that match TRBD2. This CDR3 contains 14 residues. Germline loops: CDR1 MNHEY, CDR2 SVGAGI. The J segment lost 9 bases and the V segment lost 0 bases, leaving 4 bases of the junction unmatched.